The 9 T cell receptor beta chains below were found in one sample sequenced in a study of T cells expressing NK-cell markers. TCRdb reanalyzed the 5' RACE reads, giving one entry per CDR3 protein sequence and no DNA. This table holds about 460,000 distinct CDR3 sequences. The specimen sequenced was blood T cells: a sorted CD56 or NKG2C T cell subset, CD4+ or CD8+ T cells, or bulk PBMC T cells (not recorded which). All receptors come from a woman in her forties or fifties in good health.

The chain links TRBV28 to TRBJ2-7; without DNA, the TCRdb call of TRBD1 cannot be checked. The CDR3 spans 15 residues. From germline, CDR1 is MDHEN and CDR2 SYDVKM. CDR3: CASSPTGTGSNEQYF.

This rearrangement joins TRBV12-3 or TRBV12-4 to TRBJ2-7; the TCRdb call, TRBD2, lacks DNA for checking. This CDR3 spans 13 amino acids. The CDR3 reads CASSLGLGDEQYF.

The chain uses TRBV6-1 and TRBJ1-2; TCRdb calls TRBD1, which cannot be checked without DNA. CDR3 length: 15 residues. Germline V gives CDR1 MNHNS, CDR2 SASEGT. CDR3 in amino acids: CASSPTWDRNYGYTF.

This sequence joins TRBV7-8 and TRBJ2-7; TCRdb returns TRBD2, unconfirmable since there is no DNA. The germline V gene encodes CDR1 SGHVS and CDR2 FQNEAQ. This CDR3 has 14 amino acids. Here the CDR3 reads CASSFLLAGHEQYF.

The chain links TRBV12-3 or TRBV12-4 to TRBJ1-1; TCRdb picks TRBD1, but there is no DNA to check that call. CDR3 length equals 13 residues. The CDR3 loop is CASRFKGVTEAFF.

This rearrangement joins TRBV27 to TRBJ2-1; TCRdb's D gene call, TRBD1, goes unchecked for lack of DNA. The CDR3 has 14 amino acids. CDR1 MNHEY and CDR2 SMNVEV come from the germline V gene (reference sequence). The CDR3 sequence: CASNPPTGLVEQFF.

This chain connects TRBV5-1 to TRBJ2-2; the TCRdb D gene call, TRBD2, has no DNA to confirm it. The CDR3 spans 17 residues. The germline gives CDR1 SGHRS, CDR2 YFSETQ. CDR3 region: CASSPGLAGVITGELFF.

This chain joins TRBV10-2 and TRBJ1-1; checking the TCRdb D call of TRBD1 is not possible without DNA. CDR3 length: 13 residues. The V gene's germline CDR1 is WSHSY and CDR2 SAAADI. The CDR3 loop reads CASSDRQGTEAFF.

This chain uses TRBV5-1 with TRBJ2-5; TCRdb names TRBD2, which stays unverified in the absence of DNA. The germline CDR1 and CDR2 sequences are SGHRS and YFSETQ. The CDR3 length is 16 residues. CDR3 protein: CASSLETSGYQETQYF.